This T cell receptor beta chain was identified during a study of CD8 T cells in ankylosing spondylitis. Regarding the study as a whole: Peripheral blood held disease-linked clones only at relatively low frequency, and these were CD8+. It was reported that disease-linked clones were significantly enriched in matched ankylosing spondylitis synovial fluid. In ankylosing spondylitis blood, a motif of roughly eight highly homologous TCR beta variants appeared characteristic. Earlier authors reported some of these motif variants in reactive arthritis synovial fluid and blood.

Of note for this clonotype: Its antigen remains unidentified.

TCRdb re-analysed the 5' RACE reads in MiXCR, keeping a single row per CDR3 protein. The table lists about 140,000 distinct CDR3 sequences, 30% to 40% of them singletons. Trimming took off 10 bases at V and 9 bases at J, with 16 bases between the two ends. The germline gives CDR1 MNHNS, CDR2 SASEGT. CDR3 length equals 12 residues. Material: synovial fluid, either unsorted or a sorted T cell fraction (not recorded which). This chain uses TRBV6-1 with TRBJ1-5; D gene uncertain. This receptor was taken from a male donor with ankylosing spondylitis. The CDR3 protein is CATETPPLPQHF. The CDR3, as DNA: TGTGCCACCGAGACACCCCCTCTGCCCCAGCATTTT.